This T cell receptor beta chain came from a study of T-cell memory formation after mild COVID-19. Broader study findings: CD4+ contracting clones lay mainly in CM and EM, CD8+ ones in EMRA. Clones from the second wave (peaking day 37) had unconfirmed SARS-CoV-2 specificity.

After 5'RACE with constant-segment primers, TCR alpha and TCR beta cDNA libraries carrying sample barcodes and UMIs were obtained. Using its own MiXCR run on the 5' RACE reads, TCRdb lists one record per CDR3 protein. This table holds around 7,200 distinct CDR3 sequences, under 40% found once. This clonotype rates as medium-sized. Its antigen is unknown. Trimming took 0 bases from V and 2 from J; bases not matched to a gene: 2. There are 14 residues in the CDR3. Per germline, CDR1 SGHRS and CDR2 YFSETQ. This receptor was identified in an adult woman who had mild COVID-19 (a few samples of this study predate the infection). Cell type and time point are not known. Sequencing was done on a sample of PBMCs or a T cell subset sorted from them (not recorded which). The chain uses TRBV5-1 and TRBJ2-7; 7 nucleotides agree with TRBD1. The DNA for the CDR3 is TGCGCCAGCAGCTTGGTTGACAGGGCCTACGAGCAGTACTTC. It yields the protein CASSLVDRAYEQYF.